Sequencing of this TCR beta chain was carried out in a study of cytomegalovirus exposure and HLA in healthy donors. With 60 Vbeta and 13 Jbeta primers, the PCR was carried out. Here immunoSEQ multiplex PCR was the method, and the copy in TCRdb shows in-frame clones only, minus some. This table lists roughly 69,000 clones. Comment on this clone: As yet, its antigen is unknown.

Broader study findings: Cytomegalovirus association was assigned to about 150 TCR beta chains. An analysis that was carried out later associated some 17,000 TCR beta sequences with HLA alleles at 0.05 false discovery rate.

Trimming took 7 bases from V and 2 from J; bases not matched to a gene: 7. The CDR3 covers 14 residues. Germline V gene sequence: CDR1 SGHDT, CDR2 YYEEEE. The TCR originated in a woman in her thirties in good health and CMV-seronegative. The sequenced sample consisted of PBMCs. V and J are TRBV5-6 and TRBJ2-7; the match to TRBD2 covers 9 bases. The CDR3 sequence is CASRSSGIAYEQYF. The CDR3 region has the DNA TGTGCCAGCCGCTCTAGCGGGATCGCCTACGAGCAGTACTTC.